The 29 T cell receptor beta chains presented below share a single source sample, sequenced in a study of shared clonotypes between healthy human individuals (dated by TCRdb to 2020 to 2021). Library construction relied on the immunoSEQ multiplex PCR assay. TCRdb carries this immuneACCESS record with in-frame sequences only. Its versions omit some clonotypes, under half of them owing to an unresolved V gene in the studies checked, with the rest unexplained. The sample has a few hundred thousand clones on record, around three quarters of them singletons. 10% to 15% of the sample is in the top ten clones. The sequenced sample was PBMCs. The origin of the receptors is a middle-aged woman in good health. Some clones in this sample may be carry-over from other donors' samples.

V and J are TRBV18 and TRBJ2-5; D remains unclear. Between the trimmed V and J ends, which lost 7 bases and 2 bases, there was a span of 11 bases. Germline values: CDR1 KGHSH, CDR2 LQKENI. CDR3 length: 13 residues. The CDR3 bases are TGTGCCAGCTGCCGGCTACCGCAAGAGACCCAGTACTTC. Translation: CASCRLPQETQYF.

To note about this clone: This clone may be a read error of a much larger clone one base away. CDR3 nucleotides: TGTGCCAGCAGTGAATTTACCGGGGAGCTGTTTTTT. Amino acid sequence: CASSEFTGELFF. The chain is built from TRBV25-1 and TRBJ2-2; no reliable D call. The V end lost 1 base, the J end lost 5 bases, and 2 bases lay between the germline ends. Germline CDR1 MGHDK, CDR2 SYGVNS. The CDR3 contains 12 residues. Full variable domain (outside the CDR3, taken from reference TRBV25-1 and TRBJ2-2): EADIYQTPRYLVIGTGKKITLECSQTMGHDKMYWYQQDPGMELHLIHYSYGVNSTEKGDLSSESTVSRIRTEHFPLTLESARPSHTSQYLCASSEFTGELFFGEGSRLTVL.

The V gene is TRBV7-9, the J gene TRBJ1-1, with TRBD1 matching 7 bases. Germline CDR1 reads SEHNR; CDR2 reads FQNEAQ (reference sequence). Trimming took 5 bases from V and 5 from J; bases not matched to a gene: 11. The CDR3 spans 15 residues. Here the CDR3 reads CASSRTGRVGTEAFF. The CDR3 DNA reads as TGTGCCAGCAGCCGGACAGGTAGAGTGGGTACTGAAGCTTTCTTT.

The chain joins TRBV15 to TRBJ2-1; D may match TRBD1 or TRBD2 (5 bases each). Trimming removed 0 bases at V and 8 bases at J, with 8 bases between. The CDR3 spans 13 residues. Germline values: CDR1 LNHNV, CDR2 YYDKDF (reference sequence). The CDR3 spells CATSRERGHEQFF. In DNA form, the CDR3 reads TGTGCCACCAGCAGAGAAAGGGGACATGAGCAGTTCTTC.

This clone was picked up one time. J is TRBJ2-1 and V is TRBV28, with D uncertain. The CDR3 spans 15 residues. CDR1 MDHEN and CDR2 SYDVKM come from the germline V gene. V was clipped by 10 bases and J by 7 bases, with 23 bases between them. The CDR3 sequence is CATLALVAGGNEQFF. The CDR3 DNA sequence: TGTGCCACCCTGGCTCTGGTGGCAGGCGGTAATGAGCAGTTCTTC.

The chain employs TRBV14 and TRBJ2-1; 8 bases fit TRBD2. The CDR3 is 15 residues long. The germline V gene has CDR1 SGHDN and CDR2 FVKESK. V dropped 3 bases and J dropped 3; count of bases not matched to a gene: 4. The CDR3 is CASSQLAGYYNEQFF. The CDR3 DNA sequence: TGTGCCAGCAGCCAGCTAGCGGGTTACTACAATGAGCAGTTCTTC.

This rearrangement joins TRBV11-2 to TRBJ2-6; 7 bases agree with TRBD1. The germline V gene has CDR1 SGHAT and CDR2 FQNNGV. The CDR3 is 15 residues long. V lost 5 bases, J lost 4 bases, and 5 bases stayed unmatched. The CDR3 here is CASSSRGSGANVLTF. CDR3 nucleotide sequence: TGTGCCAGCAGCAGCAGGGGGTCGGGGGCCAACGTCCTGACTTTC.

In DNA, the CDR3 is TGTGCCAGCAGCGCGGACTTGCGCTCTGGAAACACCATATATTTT. Translating gives CASSADLRSGNTIYF. This chain joins TRBV9 and TRBJ1-3, with unresolved D. V was pared by 3 bases and J by 0 bases, with 10 bases between. This CDR3 has 15 amino acids. The germline V gene encodes CDR1 SGDLS and CDR2 YYNGEE.

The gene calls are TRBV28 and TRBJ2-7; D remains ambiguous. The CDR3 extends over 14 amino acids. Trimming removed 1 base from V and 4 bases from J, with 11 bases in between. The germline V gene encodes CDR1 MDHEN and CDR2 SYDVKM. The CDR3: CASSLSQDGYEQYF. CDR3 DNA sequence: TGTGCCAGCAGTTTATCCCAGGACGGATACGAGCAGTACTTC.

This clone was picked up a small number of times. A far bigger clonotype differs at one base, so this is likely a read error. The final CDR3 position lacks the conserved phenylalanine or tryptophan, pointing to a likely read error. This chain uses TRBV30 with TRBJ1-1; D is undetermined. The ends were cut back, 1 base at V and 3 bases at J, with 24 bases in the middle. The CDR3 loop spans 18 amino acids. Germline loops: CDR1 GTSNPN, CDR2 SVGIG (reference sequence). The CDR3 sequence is CAWSASQVRRGSDTEAFL. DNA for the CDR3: TGTGCCTGGAGTGCCTCCCAGGTCCGACGGGGATCGGACACTGAAGCTTTCCTT.

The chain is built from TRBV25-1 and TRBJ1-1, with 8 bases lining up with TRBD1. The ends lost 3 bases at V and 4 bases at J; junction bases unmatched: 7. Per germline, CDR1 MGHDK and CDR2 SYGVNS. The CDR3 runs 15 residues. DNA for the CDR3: TGTGCCAGCAGTGATCGGCAGGGGGCGCGCACTGAAGCTTTCTTT. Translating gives CASSDRQGARTEAFF.

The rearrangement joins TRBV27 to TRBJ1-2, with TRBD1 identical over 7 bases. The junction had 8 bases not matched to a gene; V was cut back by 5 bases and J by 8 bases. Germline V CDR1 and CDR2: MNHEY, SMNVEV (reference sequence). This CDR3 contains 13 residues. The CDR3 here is CASSLDRALGYTF. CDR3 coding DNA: TGTGCCAGCAGTCTAGACAGGGCCTTGGGCTACACCTTC.

The CDR3 DNA sequence: TGTGCCAGCTCACCAGGCGGGAGTAACGACGAGCAGTACTTC. Protein product: CASSPGGSNDEQYF. The chain couples TRBV18 to TRBJ2-7; 7 bases fit TRBD2. Germline lookup yields CDR1 KGHSH and CDR2 LQKENI. V shed 2 bases, J shed 5 bases, and the junction held 6 bases outside the gene matches. This CDR3 has 14 amino acids. Full variable domain (remainder filled in from reference TRBV18 and TRBJ2-7): NAGVMQNPRHLVRRRGQEARLRCSPMKGHSHVYWYRQLPEEGLKFMVYLQKENIIDESGMPKERFSAEFPKEGPSILRIQQVVRGDSAAYFCASSPGGSNDEQYFGPGTRLTVT.

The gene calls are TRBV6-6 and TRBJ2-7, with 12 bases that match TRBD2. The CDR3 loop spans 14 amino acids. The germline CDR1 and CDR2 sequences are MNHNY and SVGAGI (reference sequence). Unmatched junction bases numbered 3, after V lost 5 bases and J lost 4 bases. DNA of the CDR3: TGTGCCAGCAGTCTAACTAGCGGGGGGTACGAGCAGTACTTC. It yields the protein CASSLTSGGYEQYF.

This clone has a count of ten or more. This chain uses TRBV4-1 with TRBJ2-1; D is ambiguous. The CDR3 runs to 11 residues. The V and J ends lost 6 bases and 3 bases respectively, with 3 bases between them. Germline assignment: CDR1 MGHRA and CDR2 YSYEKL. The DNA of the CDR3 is TGCGCCAGCAGTTACTACAATGAGCAGTTCTTC. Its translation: CASSYYNEQFF.

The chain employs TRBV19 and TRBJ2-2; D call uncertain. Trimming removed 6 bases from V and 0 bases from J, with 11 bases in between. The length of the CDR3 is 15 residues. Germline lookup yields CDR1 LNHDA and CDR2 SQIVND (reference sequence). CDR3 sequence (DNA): TGTGCCAGTAGCCTTGGAGCGACGAACACCGGGGAGCTGTTTTTT. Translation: CASSLGATNTGELFF.

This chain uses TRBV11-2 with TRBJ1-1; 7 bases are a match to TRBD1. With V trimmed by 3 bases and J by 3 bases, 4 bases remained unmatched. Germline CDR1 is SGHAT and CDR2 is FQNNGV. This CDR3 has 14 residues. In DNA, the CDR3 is TGTGCCAGCAGCTTGTGGCAGGGGGACACTGAAGCTTTCTTT. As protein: CASSLWQGDTEAFF.

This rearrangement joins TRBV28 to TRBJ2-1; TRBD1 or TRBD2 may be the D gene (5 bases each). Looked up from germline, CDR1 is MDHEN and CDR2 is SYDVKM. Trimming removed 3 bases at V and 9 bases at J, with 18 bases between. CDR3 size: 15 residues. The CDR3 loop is CASSFRNEGSGEQFF. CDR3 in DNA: TGTGCCAGCAGTTTTCGGAACGAGGGGTCGGGTGAGCAGTTCTTC.

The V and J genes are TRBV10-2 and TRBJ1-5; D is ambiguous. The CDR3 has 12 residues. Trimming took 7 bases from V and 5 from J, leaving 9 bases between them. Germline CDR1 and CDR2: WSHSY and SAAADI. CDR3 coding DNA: TGCGCCAGCACTACACATGATCAGCCCCAGCATTTT. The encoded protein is CASTTHDQPQHF.

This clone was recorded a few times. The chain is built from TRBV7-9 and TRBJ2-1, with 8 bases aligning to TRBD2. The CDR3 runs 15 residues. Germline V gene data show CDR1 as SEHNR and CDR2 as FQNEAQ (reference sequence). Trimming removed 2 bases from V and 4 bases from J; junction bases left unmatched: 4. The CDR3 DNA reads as TGTGCCAGCAGCTTAATGCGGGGGGAGTACAATGAGCAGTTCTTC. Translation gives CASSLMRGEYNEQFF.

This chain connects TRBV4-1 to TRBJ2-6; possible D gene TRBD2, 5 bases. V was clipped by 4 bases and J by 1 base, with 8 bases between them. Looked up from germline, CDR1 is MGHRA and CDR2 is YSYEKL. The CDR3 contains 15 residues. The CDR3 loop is CASSLGRSGANVLTF. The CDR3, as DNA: TGCGCCAGCAGCCTAGGGAGATCTGGGGCCAACGTCCTGACTTTC.

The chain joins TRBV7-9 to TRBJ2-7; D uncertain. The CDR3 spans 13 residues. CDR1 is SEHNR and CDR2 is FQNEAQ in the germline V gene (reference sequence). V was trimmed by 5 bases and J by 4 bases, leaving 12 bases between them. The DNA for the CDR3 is TGTGCCAGCAGCCGACCGTCGGCATACGAGCAGTACTTC. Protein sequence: CASSRPSAYEQYF.

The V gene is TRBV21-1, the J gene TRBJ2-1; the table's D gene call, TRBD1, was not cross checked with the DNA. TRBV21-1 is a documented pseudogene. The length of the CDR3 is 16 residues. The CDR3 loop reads CASSKVRQGPYNEQFF. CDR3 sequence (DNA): TGTGCCAGCAGCAAAGTTAGGCAGGGTCCCTACAATGAGCAGTTCTTC.

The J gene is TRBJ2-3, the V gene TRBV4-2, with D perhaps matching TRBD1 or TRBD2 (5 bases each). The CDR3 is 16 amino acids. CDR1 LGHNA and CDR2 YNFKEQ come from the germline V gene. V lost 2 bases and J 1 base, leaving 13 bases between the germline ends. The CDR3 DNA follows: TGTGCCAGCAGCCAACGGGACGACTCGGGCACAGATACGCAGTATTTT. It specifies CASSQRDDSGTDTQYF.

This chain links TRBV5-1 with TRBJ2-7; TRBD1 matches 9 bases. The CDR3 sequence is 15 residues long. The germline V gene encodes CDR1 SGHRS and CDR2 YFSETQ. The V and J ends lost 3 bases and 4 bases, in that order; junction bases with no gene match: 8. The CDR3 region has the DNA TGCGCCAGCAGCTCGCCAGCGGGACAGGGATACGAGCAGTACTTC. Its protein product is CASSSPAGQGYEQYF. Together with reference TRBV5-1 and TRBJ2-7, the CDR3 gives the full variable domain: KAGVTQTPRYLIKTRGQQVTLSCSPISGHRSVSWYQQTPGQGLQFLFEYFSETQRNKGNFPGRFSGRQFSNSRSEMNVSTLELGDSALYLCASSSPAGQGYEQYFGPGTRLTVT.

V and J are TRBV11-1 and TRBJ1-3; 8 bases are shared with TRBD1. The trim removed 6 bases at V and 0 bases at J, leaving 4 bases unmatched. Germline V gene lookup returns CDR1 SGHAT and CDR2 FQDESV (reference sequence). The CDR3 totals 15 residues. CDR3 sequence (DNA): TGTGCCAGCAGAAGACAGGGGCTCTCTGGAAACACCATATATTTT. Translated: CASRRQGLSGNTIYF.

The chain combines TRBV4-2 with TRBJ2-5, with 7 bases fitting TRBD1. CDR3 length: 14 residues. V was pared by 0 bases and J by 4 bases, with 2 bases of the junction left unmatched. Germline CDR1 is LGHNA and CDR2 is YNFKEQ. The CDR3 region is CASSQERGLETQYF. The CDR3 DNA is TGTGCCAGCAGCCAAGAAAGGGGGCTAGAGACCCAGTACTTC.

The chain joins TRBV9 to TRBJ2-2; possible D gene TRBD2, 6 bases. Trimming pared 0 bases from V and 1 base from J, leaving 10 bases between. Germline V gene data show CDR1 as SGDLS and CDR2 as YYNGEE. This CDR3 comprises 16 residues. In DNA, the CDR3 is TGTGCCAGCAGCGTAGGGGCGGGACGGAACACCGGGGAGCTGTTTTTT. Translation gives CASSVGAGRNTGELFF.

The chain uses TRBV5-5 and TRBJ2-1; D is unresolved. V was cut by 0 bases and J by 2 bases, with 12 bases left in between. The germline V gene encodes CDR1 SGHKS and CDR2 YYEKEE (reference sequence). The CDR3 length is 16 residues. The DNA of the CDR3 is TGTGCCAGCAGCTTGGGGCGGAATAGGGCCTACAATGAGCAGTTCTTC. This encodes CASSLGRNRAYNEQFF.